The 12 T cell receptor beta chains listed next were all sequenced from one sample in a study of OX40 agonist ivuxolimab in advanced cancers. Libraries were prepared by immunoSEQ multiplex PCR; TCRdb keeps only in-frame clonotypes and omits some of them. The sample lists over 95,000 clones, approximately 90% occurring once. The source material was CD4+ or CD8+ T cells sorted from blood, sampled in a trial of the OX40 agonist ivuxolimab. These receptors came from an adult with an advanced solid tumor such as melanoma, head and neck, liver or kidney cancer.

This clone occurred a few times. The chain joins TRBV30 to TRBJ1-1, with D possibly TRBD1 on 5 matching bases. Germline V gene data show CDR1 as GTSNPN and CDR2 as SVGIG (reference sequence). CDR3 length equals 13 residues. V was cut by 4 bases and J by 0 bases, with 9 bases left in between. The CDR3 DNA reads TGTGCCTGGATGGGGGGTATGAACACTGAAGCTTTCTTT. Translating it yields CAWMGGMNTEAFF.

This sequence joins TRBV6-6 and TRBJ1-2, with TRBD1 matching 8 bases. After removal of 6 bases from V and 4 bases from J, the junction contained 7 bases not matched to a gene. Germline V lookup: CDR1 MNHNY, CDR2 SVGAGI (reference sequence). The CDR3 extends over 14 amino acids. The CDR3 sequence is CASRSAGGGYGYTF. The CDR3 bases are TGTGCCAGCAGATCCGCAGGGGGCGGCTATGGCTACACCTTC.

This clone was recorded at least ten times. The chain couples TRBV28 to TRBJ1-2; D is possibly TRBD1 (6 bases). The ends were cut back, 7 bases at V and 8 bases at J, with 23 bases in the middle. The CDR3 runs to 15 residues. Germline CDR1 is MDHEN and CDR2 is SYDVKM. CDR3: CASTTVGGPERGYTF. The CDR3 region has the DNA TGTGCCAGCACTACCGTGGGGGGGCCCGAGCGGGGCTACACCTTC.

This chain joins TRBV7-8 and TRBJ1-1; the D is unclear. This CDR3 is 15 amino acids long. Germline lookup yields CDR1 SGHVS and CDR2 FQNEAQ. V gave up 2 bases and J gave up 7 bases, with 17 bases separating them. CDR3 DNA: TGTGCCAGCAGCTTATTACCGACCCCTTCCCGTGAAGCTTTCTTT. Its translation: CASSLLPTPSREAFF.

The chain is built from TRBV7-3 and TRBJ2-3; the match to TRBD2 covers 14 bases. The V gene's germline CDR1 is SGHTA and CDR2 FQGTGA. This CDR3 is 17 amino acids long. V dropped 5 bases and J dropped 2; count of bases not matched to a gene: 6. DNA of the CDR3: TGTGCCAGCAGCCCCGGGACTAGCGGGGGAGTCACAGATACGCAGTATTTT. Protein sequence: CASSPGTSGGVTDTQYF.

The chain uses TRBV28 and TRBJ2-7, with D unresolved. This CDR3 is 13 amino acids long. V dropped 6 bases and J dropped 3 bases, with 12 bases sitting between them. CDR1 is MDHEN and CDR2 is SYDVKM in the germline V gene. As DNA, the CDR3 is TGTGCCAGCAGGAAGCCGGGTATCTACGAGCAGTACTTC. Translated: CASRKPGIYEQYF.

This chain uses TRBV23-1 with TRBJ2-1; 11 bases align to TRBD2. TRBV23-1 is sorted into the ORF group, with uncertain function. V lost 2 bases, J lost 0 bases, and 0 bases stayed unmatched. CDR3 length: 16 residues. This CDR3 reads CASSQTSGSSYNEQFF. As DNA, the CDR3 is TGCGCCAGCAGTCAAACTAGCGGGAGCTCCTACAATGAGCAGTTCTTC.

The chain uses TRBV27 and TRBJ2-6, with unresolved D. The V and J ends lost 6 bases and 4 bases respectively, with 13 bases between them. CDR1 and CDR2 from the germline V gene are MNHEY and SMNVEV (reference sequence). The CDR3 has 15 residues. For the CDR3, the DNA is TGTGCCAGCAGCCCCCGGACGGCGGGGGCCAACGTCCTGACTTTC. This gives the protein CASSPRTAGANVLTF.

This chain uses TRBV6-6 with TRBJ2-5; TRBD1 might be the D (5 bases). V lost 6 bases, J lost 4 bases, and 18 bases lay in between. Germline V gives CDR1 MNHNY, CDR2 SVGAGI (reference sequence). The CDR3 consists of 15 residues. CDR3 sequence (DNA): TGTGCCAGCAGCCAAGGGGTAGGTGCGTCAGAGACCCAGTACTTC. This encodes CASSQGVGASETQYF.

The chain employs TRBV19 and TRBJ2-6; TRBD1 matches 8 bases. V was clipped by 6 bases and J by 12 bases; unmatched bases: 10. This CDR3 contains 14 residues. Germline V gives CDR1 LNHDA, CDR2 SQIVND (reference sequence). CDR3 amino acids: CASRDRATSLVLTF. CDR3 coding DNA: TGTGCCAGTAGGGACAGGGCTACCTCTCTCGTCCTGACTTTC.

The chain couples TRBV7-3 to TRBJ2-5; the match to TRBD1 covers 8 bases. CDR3 length: 15 residues. CDR1 and CDR2 (germline): SGHTA, FQGTGA. V was clipped by 0 bases and J by 2 bases; unmatched bases: 2. This CDR3 reads CASSLTDRAQETQYF. The CDR3 coding sequence is TGTGCCAGCAGCTTAACGGACAGGGCTCAAGAGACCCAGTACTTC.

The chain carries TRBV5-6 and TRBJ2-6, with D uncertain. From germline, CDR1 is SGHDT and CDR2 YYEEEE. This CDR3 has 13 amino acids. The V gene lost 5 bases and the J gene lost 0 bases, with 3 bases spanning the gap. Here the CDR3 reads CASRHSGANVLTF. CDR3 in DNA: TGTGCCAGCAGACACTCTGGGGCCAACGTCCTGACTTTC.